This T cell receptor beta chain comes out of a study of CD8 T cells in Susac syndrome. Concerning this clonotype: Its cognate antigen is unknown.

TEMRA cells were FACS-enriched, while CD8+ and CD4+ T cells were negatively isolated. The CDR3 runs to 15 residues. Reverse transcription of 0.5 to 1 ug RNA was carried out with random hexamers. From the immunoSEQ multiplex PCR reads, TCRdb called clonotypes with MiXCR, one entry per CDR3 protein. The sample has some 250,000 distinct CDR3 sequences; 90% to 96% are singletons. Study-level findings and limits: In Susac patients, clonal expansion was not detected in CD4+ cells.

The sample comprised CD4+ T cells from PBMCs. The clonotype was recovered from a human donor with Susac syndrome. The chain couples TRBV1 to TRBJ1-2; the table's D call TRBD1 went unverified against the DNA. TRBV1 is assigned pseudogene status. This chain's CDR3 is CTTPQLEGGDYGYTF. The CDR3 DNA sequence: TGCACCACCCCCCAATTGGAGGGGGGAGACTATGGCTACACCTTC.